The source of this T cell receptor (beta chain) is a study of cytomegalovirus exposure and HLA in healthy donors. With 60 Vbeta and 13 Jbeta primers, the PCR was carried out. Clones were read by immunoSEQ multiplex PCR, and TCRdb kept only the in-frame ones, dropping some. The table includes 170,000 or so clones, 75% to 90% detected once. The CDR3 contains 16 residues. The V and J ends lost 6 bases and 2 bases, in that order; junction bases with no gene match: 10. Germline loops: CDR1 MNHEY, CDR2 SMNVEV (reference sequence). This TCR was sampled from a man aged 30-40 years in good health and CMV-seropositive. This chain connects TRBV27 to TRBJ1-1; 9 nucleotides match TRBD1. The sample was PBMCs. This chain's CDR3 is CASSPMGQGLNTEAFF. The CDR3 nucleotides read TGTGCCAGCAGCCCTATGGGACAGGGCCTTAACACTGAAGCTTTCTTT.